This passage covers 14 T cell receptor beta chains from one sample sequenced in a study of T cell repertoires in aging, cancer and after chemotherapy. TCR beta rearrangements were amplified from peripheral blood genomic DNA. Rearranged V-D-J TRB sequences were amplified with a mixed TRB-A/B primer pool. TCRdb re-called the multiplex PCR reads through MiXCR, storing one row per CDR3 protein. This sample has approximately 3,000 distinct CDR3 sequences, with 20% to 25% found just once. What was sequenced was blood. The receptors come from a human donor with a blood cancer.

The CDR3 DNA reads as TGTGCCAGCAGTCCAATCAGGGAAGACACCGGGGAGCTGTTTTTT. Translating gives CASSPIREDTGELFF. The V gene is TRBV7-2, the J gene TRBJ2-2, with D perhaps TRBD1 (5 bases). The germline gives CDR1 SGHTA, CDR2 FQGNSA. The CDR3 totals 15 residues. The V gene lost 6 bases and the J gene lost 3 bases, with 14 bases spanning the gap.

Within the sample, this clonotype is medium-sized. The V and J genes are TRBV29-1 and TRBJ1-2; D might be TRBD1 (5 bases). The ends were cut back, 6 bases at V and 5 bases at J, with 13 bases in the middle. The CDR3 is 12 residues long. Germline CDR1 and CDR2: SQVTM and ANQGSEA. The CDR3 region has the DNA TGCAGCGTCGACAGACAGCGTTATGGCTACACCTTC. Protein: CSVDRQRYGYTF.

This clonotype was detected only a few times. V usage is TRBV7-9 and J usage is TRBJ1-6; D possibly corresponds to TRBD1 (6 bases). The CDR3 is made up of 20 amino acids. From germline, CDR1 is SEHNR and CDR2 FQNEAQ (reference sequence). With 4 bases removed from V and 9 bases from J, the gap between germline ends came to 31 bases. For the CDR3, the DNA is TGTGCCAGCAGCTCGGGGATCCGGGGGGGGGGCTCCCGAGCAAGTTCACCCCTCCACTTT. This codes for CASSSGIRGGGSRASSPLHF.

Within the sample, this clonotype is medium-sized. This chain uses TRBV5-4 with TRBJ2-7, with TRBD1 identical over 7 bases. Germline CDR1 is SGHNT and CDR2 is YYREEE (reference sequence). This CDR3 contains 15 residues. V was pared by 4 bases and J by 0 bases, with 7 bases of the junction left unmatched. The CDR3 nucleotides are TGTGCCAGCAGCGTGGGACAGATAAGCTCCTACGAGCAGTACTTC. It codes for CASSVGQISSYEQYF.

A few counts support this clonotype. V gene TRBV7-9 combines with J gene TRBJ1-5; 8 bases align to TRBD1. J was trimmed by 3 bases and V by 5 bases; bases with no gene match: 9. Germline V gives CDR1 SEHNR, CDR2 FQNEAQ (reference sequence). There are 16 residues in the CDR3. The CDR3 DNA reads TGTGCCAGCAGCCCTGTTGGGACAGGCCTCAATCAGCCCCAGCATTTT. This translates into CASSPVGTGLNQPQHF.

The chain joins TRBV14 to TRBJ1-1, with D possibly TRBD1 on 5 matching bases. CDR3 size: 14 residues. Germline V gives CDR1 SGHDN, CDR2 FVKESK. Deletions cut 5 bases from V and 0 bases from J, with 10 bases between. The CDR3 nucleotides read TGTGCCAGCAGCTTCCCAGGGATGAACACTGAAGCTTTCTTT. This translates into CASSFPGMNTEAFF.

The rearrangement uses TRBV5-4 and TRBJ2-5; D ambiguous. The CDR3 length is 14 residues. Trimming shortened V by 0 bases and J by 3 bases, and 9 bases separated the two germline ends. Germline-derived CDR1 and CDR2 are SGHNT and YYREEE (reference sequence). CDR3 bases: TGTGCCAGCAGCTTGGCCAACACGGAAGAGACCCAGTACTTC. Its protein product is CASSLANTEETQYF.

This clonotype rates as medium-sized (0.01 to 0.1%). This chain joins TRBV6-5 and TRBJ2-3; the D gene is possibly TRBD2 (5 bases). V dropped 1 base and J dropped 4 bases, with 12 bases sitting between them. Germline CDR1 MNHEY, CDR2 SVGAGI. CDR3 length: 15 residues. The CDR3, as DNA: TGTGCCAGCAGTTACTGGGAAGAGGGAGCAGATACGCAGTATTTT. This codes for CASSYWEEGADTQYF.

Sample share makes this clonotype medium-sized. The genes are TRBV29-1 and TRBJ1-2, with D tentatively TRBD1 (5 bases). The germline CDR1 and CDR2 sequences are SQVTM and ANQGSEA. CDR3 length: 13 amino acids. V was trimmed by 7 bases and J by 4 bases, leaving 16 bases between them. Here the CDR3 reads CSGGGGSIYGYTF. The CDR3 DNA sequence: TGCAGCGGTGGGGGGGGGTCGATCTATGGCTACACCTTC.

This clonotype is classed as medium-sized. The J gene is TRBJ2-7, the V gene TRBV6-6; 7 nucleotides align to TRBD1. Trimming took 8 bases from V and 3 from J; bases not matched to a gene: 10. The CDR3 totals 14 residues. CDR1 is MNHNY, CDR2 SVGAGI, per germline (reference sequence). The CDR3 loop is CASRPTGTHYEQYF. Here the CDR3 DNA reads TGTGCCAGCCGCCCGACAGGGACCCACTACGAGCAGTACTTC.

This clonotype counts as medium-sized (0.01 to 0.1%). This rearrangement joins TRBV13 to TRBJ1-3; D unresolved. This CDR3 region has 13 residues. The germline CDR1 and CDR2 sequences are PRHDT and FYEKMQ (reference sequence). V was trimmed by 2 bases and J by 3 bases, leaving 5 bases between them. Written as DNA, the CDR3 is TGTGCCAGCAGCTTAAATTTTGGAAACACCATATATTTT. It encodes CASSLNFGNTIYF.

This clonotype was seen only a few times. The chain recombines TRBV5-1 with TRBJ2-3; D is tentatively TRBD1 or TRBD2 (5 bases each). Germline values: CDR1 SGHRS, CDR2 YFSETQ. CDR3 length: 14 residues. Deletions cut 1 base from V and 2 bases from J, with 8 bases between. The CDR3 reads CASSLPGTTDTQYF. The CDR3 DNA follows: TGCGCCAGCAGCTTGCCGGGGACCACAGATACGCAGTATTTT.

The rearrangement joins TRBV14 to TRBJ1-2; unclear D gene. With 1 base removed from V and 7 bases from J, the gap between germline ends came to 16 bases. CDR3 size: 15 residues. CDR1 and CDR2 (germline): SGHDN, FVKESK. The CDR3: CASSQGSRPRGGYTF. The CDR3 nucleotides read TGTGCCAGCAGCCAAGGCTCCCGACCCCGTGGTGGCTACACCTTC.

By proportion, this clonotype is medium-sized. V is TRBV6-5 and J is TRBJ2-5, with 8 bases aligning to TRBD2. V dropped 4 bases and J dropped 5; count of bases not matched to a gene: 12. Germline V gene data show CDR1 as MNHEY and CDR2 as SVGAGI. The CDR3 spans 16 residues. DNA for the CDR3: TGTGCCAGCAGTTCTACTAGCGGTGGGGTAAGGGAGACCCAGTACTTC. It yields the protein CASSSTSGGVRETQYF.